This entry lists 11 T cell receptor beta chains sequenced from one sample in a study of blood T cell repertoires in COVID-19. Assay: immunoSEQ multiplex PCR; the TCRdb copy retains only in-frame clones and omits some. The repertoire consists of some 140,000 clones, with approximately 80% occurring once and the leading ten covering roughly 20%. The material sequenced was peripheral blood. Receptor source: a man older than 75 with acute or convalescent COVID-19.

The chain employs TRBV5-1 and TRBJ1-1; 8 bases line up with TRBD1. After removal of 4 bases from V and 5 bases from J, the junction contained 10 bases not matched to a gene. CDR3 length equals 15 residues. Germline V gene sequence: CDR1 SGHRS, CDR2 YFSETQ. CDR3 sequence: CASSPGQGRTTEAFF. CDR3 bases: TGCGCCAGCAGCCCCGGACAGGGCCGAACGACTGAAGCTTTCTTT.

This clone was recorded a few times. The V and J genes are TRBV2 and TRBJ2-5; 13 bases align to TRBD2. The V and J ends lost 6 bases and 9 bases, in that order; junction bases with no gene match: 7. This CDR3 is 14 amino acids long. Germline CDR1 reads SNHLY; CDR2 reads FYNNEI. In nucleotides, the CDR3 is TGTGCCAGCAGGACGGGACTAGCGGGGAGTCCCCAGTACTTC. It encodes CASRTGLAGSPQYF.

CDR3 in amino acids: CASSPHPPSTGGYYGYTF. The CDR3 DNA reads as TGCGCCAGCAGCCCGCATCCACCATCGACAGGGGGCTACTATGGCTACACCTTC. V usage is TRBV4-1 and J usage is TRBJ1-2; 10 positions agree with TRBD1. V trimming: 4 bases; J trimming: 3 bases; junction bases outside the gene matches: 14. This CDR3 is 18 amino acids long. CDR1 and CDR2 (germline): MGHRA, YSYEKL.

This sequence joins TRBV24-1 and TRBJ2-1; D is uncertain. The CDR3 spans 15 residues. Trimming left V 6 bases short and J 0 bases short, with 11 bases between. Germline CDR1 KGHDR, CDR2 SFDVKD. The CDR3 DNA reads as TGTGCCACCAGTAGAGGCTTTCCCTCCTACAATGAGCAGTTCTTC. Translation: CATSRGFPSYNEQFF.

The chain couples TRBV6-5 to TRBJ1-4, with 7 bases identical to TRBD1. Germline lookup yields CDR1 MNHEY and CDR2 SVGAGI. V gave up 7 bases and J gave up 7 bases; unmatched junction bases: 9. The CDR3 is 14 amino acids. In nucleotides, the CDR3 is TGTGCCAGCACCTTCAGGGGGGTCAGTGAAAAACTGTTTTTT. Residues: CASTFRGVSEKLFF.

The J gene is TRBJ1-1, the V gene TRBV7-2; 8 positions match TRBD1. V lost 5 bases and J lost 5; bases outside the gene matches: 7. This CDR3 spans 14 amino acids. CDR1 SGHTA and CDR2 FQGNSA come from the germline V gene. The CDR3 DNA reads TGTGCCAGCAGCCTTCGGACAGGGAGGACTGAAGCTTTCTTT. It translates to CASSLRTGRTEAFF.

The chain carries TRBV2 and TRBJ2-2; D remains unclear. CDR3 length: 14 amino acids. CDR1 and CDR2 (germline): SNHLY, FYNNEI. V was clipped by 4 bases and J by 3 bases, with 9 bases between them. The CDR3 here is CASSGGTYTGELFF. The CDR3 DNA reads as TGTGCCAGCAGTGGCGGCACCTACACCGGGGAGCTGTTTTTT.

Written as DNA, the CDR3 is TGTGCCAGCAGCATCGACTCGCGGGGGAACAATGAGCAGTTCTTC. Amino acids: CASSIDSRGNNEQFF. The chain couples TRBV9 to TRBJ2-1; 7 nucleotides match TRBD2. This CDR3 region has 15 residues. CDR1 and CDR2 (germline): SGDLS, YYNGEE. The ends lost 4 bases at V and 5 bases at J; junction bases unmatched: 9.

The chain uses TRBV19 and TRBJ2-2, with D possibly being TRBD2 (6 bases). CDR1 LNHDA and CDR2 SQIVND come from the germline V gene (reference sequence). This CDR3 has 14 residues. Deletions cut 4 bases from V and 9 bases from J, with 15 bases between. CDR3: CASSTSGVLRELFF. CDR3 sequence (DNA): TGTGCCAGTAGTACGTCGGGGGTTCTAAGGGAGCTGTTTTTT.

This sequence joins TRBV6-5 and TRBJ2-7, with 10 bases fitting TRBD1. The ends lost 5 bases at V and 5 bases at J; junction bases unmatched: 6. Germline CDR1 reads MNHEY; CDR2 reads SVGAGI. There are 14 residues in the CDR3. The CDR3 sequence is CASSIAGTGDEQYF. The DNA for the CDR3 is TGTGCCAGCAGTATCGCAGGGACAGGGGACGAGCAGTACTTC.

In its sample, this clone was seen once. The gene calls are TRBV28 and TRBJ2-7; 13 bases align to TRBD2. Germline V gene data show CDR1 as MDHEN and CDR2 as SYDVKM. V was pared by 5 bases and J by 6 bases, with 7 bases of the junction left unmatched. The CDR3 runs to 15 residues. CDR3 region: CASSTGTSGVSEQYF. CDR3 coding DNA: TGTGCCAGCAGTACTGGGACTAGCGGGGTCTCCGAGCAGTACTTC.